This T cell receptor delta chain was identified in a study of gamma-delta chains in newborns, infants, children. Overall study: Polyclonal expansion of innate γδ T cells after birth follows microbial exposure.

TCRdb fed the reads into CATT to redo clone calling. Altogether some 5,500 delta-chain clones are present, about 0.43% being singletons, with the ten largest covering roughly 15%. This clone showed up just a few times. The protein that TCRdb holds for this DNA derives from a much larger clone and differs from the translated DNA at residue 3, which likely indicates a read error; the protein shown here is translated from the DNA. This CDR3 is built from 18 residues. Germline V CDR1 and CDR2: GEAIGNYY, EKD. This TCR was sampled from a child who was a newborn, infant or young child, either healthy, febrile or measles-vaccinated (not recorded which). The chain carries TRDV2 and TRDJ3; possibly TRDD3 for D (6 bases). Sequencing was done on a sample of blood. CDR3 protein: CARDTWGSSSWDTRQMFF. CDR3 bases: TGTGCCCGTGACACCTGGGGCTCAAGCTCCTGGGACACCCGACAGATGTTTTTC.